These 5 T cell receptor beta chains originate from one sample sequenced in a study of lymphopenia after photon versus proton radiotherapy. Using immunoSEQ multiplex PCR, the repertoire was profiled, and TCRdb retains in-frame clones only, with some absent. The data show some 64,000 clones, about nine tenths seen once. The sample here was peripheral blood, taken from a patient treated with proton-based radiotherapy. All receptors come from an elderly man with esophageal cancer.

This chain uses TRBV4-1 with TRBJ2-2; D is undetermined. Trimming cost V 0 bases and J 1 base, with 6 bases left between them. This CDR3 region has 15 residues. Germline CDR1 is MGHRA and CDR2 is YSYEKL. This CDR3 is CASSQDSVNTGELFF. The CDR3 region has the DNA TGCGCCAGCAGCCAAGATTCGGTGAACACCGGGGAGCTGTTTTTT.

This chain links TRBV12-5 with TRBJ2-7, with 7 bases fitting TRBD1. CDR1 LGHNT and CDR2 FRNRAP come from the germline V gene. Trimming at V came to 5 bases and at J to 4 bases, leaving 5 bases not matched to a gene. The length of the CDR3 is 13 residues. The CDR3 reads CASGPRTGYEQYF. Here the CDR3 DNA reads TGTGCTAGTGGTCCCCGGACAGGTTACGAGCAGTACTTC.

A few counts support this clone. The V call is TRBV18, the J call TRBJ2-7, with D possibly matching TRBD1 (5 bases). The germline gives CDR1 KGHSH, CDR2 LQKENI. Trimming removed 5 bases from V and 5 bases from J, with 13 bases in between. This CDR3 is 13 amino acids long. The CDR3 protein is CASSAGFGDEQYF. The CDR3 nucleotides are TGTGCCAGCTCAGCAGGGTTCGGTGACGAGCAGTACTTC.

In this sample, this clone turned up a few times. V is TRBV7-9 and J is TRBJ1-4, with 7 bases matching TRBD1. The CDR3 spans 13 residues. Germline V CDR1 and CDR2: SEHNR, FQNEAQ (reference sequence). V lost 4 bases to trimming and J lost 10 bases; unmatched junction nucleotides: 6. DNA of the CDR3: TGTGCCAGCAGCTCGACAGGGTGGGGAAAACTGTTTTTT. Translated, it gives CASSSTGWGKLFF.

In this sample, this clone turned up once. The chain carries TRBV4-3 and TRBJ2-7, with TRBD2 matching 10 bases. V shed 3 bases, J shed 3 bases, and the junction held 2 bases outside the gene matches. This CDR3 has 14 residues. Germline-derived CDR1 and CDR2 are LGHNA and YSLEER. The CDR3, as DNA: TGCGCCAGCAGCCAGATAGCGGGAGGCTACGAGCAGTACTTC. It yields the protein CASSQIAGGYEQYF.